This is a list of T cell receptor beta chains from one sample in a study of shared clonotypes between healthy human individuals. The method was immunoSEQ multiplex PCR; TCRdb's version includes in-frame clones alone and lacks a portion of them. The sample lists 2 million or so clones, about 95% seen once, with roughly 1% in the top ten. Material for sequencing was naive CD8+ T cells sorted from blood. These receptors were obtained from a man aged 18 to 30 in good health. CDR3s include the opening cysteine and the closing phenylalanine or tryptophan. The D gene is left open where the match is weak. Clone size is shown for a subset of rows, as once, few, many or a class of expanded clone.

>TRBD1|TRBJ2-5|NA|TRBV27
CASSLSRTGEMETQYF
TGTGCCAGCAGCCTATCCCGGACAGGGGAAATGGAGACCCAGTACTTC
>NA|TRBJ1-4|NA|TRBV27
CASSLNQGGEKLFF
TGTGCCAGCAGTTTAAATCAGGGCGGCGAAAAACTGTTTTTT
>NA|TRBJ1-6|few|TRBV25-1
CASSEVGHSPLHF
TGTGCCAGCAGTGAAGTTGGGCACTCACCCCTCCACTTT
>NA|TRBJ2-2|NA|TRBV7-3
CASSLKGGAGELFF
TGTGCCAGCAGCTTAAAAGGGGGAGCCGGGGAGCTGTTTTTT
>NA|TRBJ2-7|NA|TRBV21-1
CASSKAGRAGEQYF
TGTGCCAGCAGCAAAGCTGGCAGGGCGGGAGAGCAGTACTTC
>NA|TRBJ2-1|NA|TRBV10-3
CAISEFDPHSSYNEQFF
TGTGCCATCAGTGAGTTCGACCCGCACAGCTCCTACAATGAGCAGTTCTTC
>TRBD1|TRBJ2-7|NA|TRBV7-9
CASSGRTGIFYEQYF
TGTGCCAGCAGCGGGCGGACAGGGATTTTCTACGAGCAGTACTTC
>NA|TRBJ2-7|NA|TRBV9
CASSVDGDSYEQYF
TGTGCCAGCAGCGTAGACGGCGACTCCTACGAGCAGTACTTC
>TRBD1|TRBJ1-2|NA|TRBV5-4
CASSLDRGEGYTF
TGTGCCAGCAGCCTTGACAGGGGAGAGGGCTACACCTTC
>TRBD1|TRBJ1-2|NA|TRBV2
CASTLGTGLAGLGYTF
TGTGCCAGCACCCTAGGGACAGGTCTAGCAGGCCTTGGCTACACCTTC
>NA|TRBJ1-1|NA|TRBV30
CAWSVGPSEAFF
TGTGCCTGGAGTGTAGGTCCGAGTGAAGCTTTCTTT
>NA|TRBJ2-1|NA|TRBV10-1
CASSEGNHEFF
TGCGCCAGCAGTGAGGGGAATCATGAGTTCTTC
>NA|TRBJ1-5|few|TRBV5-1
CASADSEGQPQHF
TGCGCCAGCGCTGACAGTGAAGGTCAGCCCCAGCATTTT
>TRBD1|TRBJ1-1|NA|TRBV10-3
CAHGQGMNTEAFF
TGTGCCCACGGACAGGGGATGAACACTGAAGCTTTCTTT
>TRBD1|TRBJ1-1|NA|TRBV6-5
CASTPTGDPNTEAFF
TGTGCCAGCACACCGACAGGGGACCCGAACACTGAAGCTTTCTTT
>TRBD2|TRBJ2-3|NA|TRBV27
CASSFGTSGTDTQYF
TGTGCCAGCAGTTTCGGGACTAGCGGCACAGATACGCAGTATTTT
>NA|TRBJ2-7|NA|TRBV21-1
CASSPSGGWEQYF
TGTGCCAGCAGCCCTTCGGGGGGCTGGGAGCAGTACTTC
>NA|TRBJ2-7|NA|TRBV5-1
CASSPDRDEQYF
TGCGCCAGCAGCCCGGACCGTGACGAGCAGTACTTC
>NA|TRBJ1-1|NA|TRBV9
CASSVEGVPNTEAFF
TGTGCCAGCAGCGTAGAGGGTGTCCCGAACACTGAAGCTTTCTTT
>NA|TRBJ1-2|NA|TRBV7-9
CASSLGVTNYGYTF
TGTGCCAGCAGCTTAGGAGTAACTAACTATGGCTACACCTTC
>NA|TRBJ1-5|NA|TRBV27
CASSSASVQGINQPQHF
TGTGCCAGCAGTTCCGCCTCAGTGCAGGGCATCAATCAGCCCCAGCATTTT
>TRBD1|TRBJ1-6|NA|TRBV9
CASSVDRGNNSPLHF
TGTGCCAGCAGCGTAGACAGGGGTAATAATTCACCCCTCCACTTT
>NA|TRBJ1-5|NA|TRBV10-1
CAIINRSNQPQHF
TGCGCCATCATAAACAGGTCGAATCAGCCCCAGCATTTT
>NA|TRBJ1-1|NA|TRBV7-9
CASSLYYQGSGEAFF
TGTGCCAGCAGCTTGTACTACCAGGGAAGTGGTGAAGCTTTCTTT
>NA|TRBJ1-5|NA|TRBV28
CASSLHPQHF
TGTGCCAGCAGTTTACACCCCCAGCATTTT
>NA|TRBJ2-7|NA|TRBV21-1
CASSKCGTPYF
TGTGCCAGCAGCAAATGTGGGACGCCGTACTTC
>NA|TRBJ1-3|NA|TRBV9
CASSVERTGTDDTIYF
TGTGCCAGCAGCGTAGAGAGGACCGGGACGGACGACACCATATATTTT
>NA|TRBJ2-7|once|TRBV30
CAWSVGASYEQYF
TGTGCCTGGAGTGTGGGGGCATCCTACGAGCAGTACTTC
>TRBD1|TRBJ1-1|NA|TRBV7-2
CASSLYLTGEVEAFF
TGTGCCAGCAGCTTATACCTCACAGGGGAAGTTGAAGCTTTCTTT
>NA|TRBJ2-1|NA|TRBV13
CASSWLGVYNEQFF
TGTGCCAGCAGCTGGCTGGGCGTCTACAATGAGCAGTTCTTC
>NA|TRBJ2-3|NA|TRBV11-2
CASSWGLPTQYF
TGTGCCAGCAGCTGGGGACTTCCTACGCAGTATTTT
>NA|TRBJ1-5|once|TRBV7-2
CASSLTWDSNQPQHF
TGTGCCAGCAGCTTAACTTGGGATAGCAATCAGCCCCAGCATTTT
>TRBD1|TRBJ1-2|NA|TRBV7-2
CASSLDGTGRDYTF
TGTGCCAGCAGCTTAGATGGGACAGGGAGGGACTACACCTTC
>NA|TRBJ2-7|once|TRBV9
CASSVGPGSYEQYF
TGTGCCAGCAGCGTAGGTCCGGGCTCCTACGAGCAGTACTTC
>NA|TRBJ2-5|NA|TRBV5-4
CASSLDGVQETQYF
TGTGCCAGCAGCTTGGATGGAGTTCAAGAGACCCAGTACTTC
>NA|TRBJ1-1|NA|TRBV5-4
CASSLDLAENTEAFF
TGTGCCAGCAGCTTGGATCTTGCAGAGAACACTGAAGCTTTCTTT
>NA|TRBJ2-7|NA|TRBV15
CATSQGPLSYEQYF
TGTGCCACCAGCCAAGGGCCCCTCTCCTACGAGCAGTACTTC
>TRBD1|TRBJ2-5|NA|TRBV6-1
CASRETGGETQYF
TGTGCCAGCAGGGAAACAGGGGGAGAGACCCAGTACTTC
>TRBD1|TRBJ2-7|NA|TRBV5-6
CASSPRTGAYRISYEQYF
TGTGCCAGCAGCCCCCGGACAGGGGCCTATAGGATCTCCTACGAGCAGTACTTC
>NA|TRBJ2-5|NA|TRBV5-8
CASSQQKEGTWETQYF
TGTGCCAGCAGCCAACAAAAAGAGGGGACGTGGGAGACCCAGTACTTC
>TRBD2|TRBJ2-5|once|TRBV7-8
CASSRLAGGETQYF
TGTGCCAGCAGCCGACTAGCGGGGGGAGAGACCCAGTACTTC
>NA|TRBJ2-1|NA|TRBV18
CASSPASGLYNEQFF
TGTGCCAGCTCACCCGCGTCAGGACTATACAATGAGCAGTTCTTC
>TRBD2|TRBJ2-5|NA|TRBV7-9
CASGFGTSTETQYF
TGTGCCAGTGGGTTCGGGACTAGTACAGAGACCCAGTACTTC
>NA|TRBJ1-4|NA|TRBV28
CASSKNEVFNEKLFF
TGTGCCAGCAGCAAAAACGAGGTCTTTAATGAAAAACTGTTTTTT
>NA|TRBJ2-1|NA|TRBV7-9
CASGMTSYNEQFF
TGTGCCAGCGGAATGACTAGCTACAATGAGCAGTTCTTC
>NA|TRBJ1-1|NA|TRBV5-4
CASSLAGSYTEAFF
TGTGCCAGCAGCTTGGCCGGGTCCTACACTGAAGCTTTCTTT
>NA|TRBJ1-1|NA|TRBV4-1
CASTAGTNTEAFF
TGCGCCAGCACGGCAGGGACCAACACTGAAGCTTTCTTT
>NA|TRBJ2-1|NA|TRBV11-2
CASNPPTGVSYNEQFF
TGTGCCAGCAACCCACCAACCGGGGTCTCCTACAATGAGCAGTTCTTC
>TRBD2|TRBJ2-1|NA|TRBV9
CASSGGLAKNNEQFF
TGTGCCAGCAGCGGGGGACTAGCGAAGAACAATGAGCAGTTCTTC